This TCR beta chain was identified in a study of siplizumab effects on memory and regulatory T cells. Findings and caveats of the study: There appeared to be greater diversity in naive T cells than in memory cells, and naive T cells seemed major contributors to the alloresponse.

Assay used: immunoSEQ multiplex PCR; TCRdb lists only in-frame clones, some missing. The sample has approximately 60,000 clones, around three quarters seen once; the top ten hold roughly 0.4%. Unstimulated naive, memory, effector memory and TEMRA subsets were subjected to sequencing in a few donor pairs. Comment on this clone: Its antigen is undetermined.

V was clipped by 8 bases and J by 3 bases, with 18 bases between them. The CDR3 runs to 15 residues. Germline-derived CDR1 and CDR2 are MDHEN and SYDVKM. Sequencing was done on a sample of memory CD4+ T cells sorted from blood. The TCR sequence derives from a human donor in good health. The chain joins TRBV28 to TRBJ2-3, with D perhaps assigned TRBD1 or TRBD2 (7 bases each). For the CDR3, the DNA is TGTGCCAGCTCCCAGGGGGGGGCGCGGACAGATACGCAGTATTTT. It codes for CASSQGGARTDTQYF.